This T cell receptor beta chain was captured in a study of CD8 T cells in Susac syndrome. The V gene lost 0 bases and the J gene lost 7 bases, with 9 bases spanning the gap. The CDR3 totals 13 residues. From germline, CDR1 is MNHEY and CDR2 SVGAGI. The RNA input was roughly 0.5 to 1 ug, and it was reverse transcribed with random hexamers. Amplification of TCR beta CDR3 by immunoSEQ multiplex PCR spanned 54 Vbeta and 13 Jbeta. From the immunoSEQ multiplex PCR reads, TCRdb called clonotypes with MiXCR, one entry per CDR3 protein. The data hold approximately 220,000 distinct CDR3 sequences, with around nine tenths observed a single time.

The chain combines TRBV6-5 with TRBJ1-1, with D perhaps TRBD1 (5 bases). This clonotype was obtained from a human donor with multiple sclerosis. The sequencing input was CD8+ T cells from PBMCs. The CDR3, as DNA: TGTGCCAGCAGTTACTCGTCGGGGGTTGAAGCTTTCTTT. Protein sequence: CASSYSSGVEAFF.